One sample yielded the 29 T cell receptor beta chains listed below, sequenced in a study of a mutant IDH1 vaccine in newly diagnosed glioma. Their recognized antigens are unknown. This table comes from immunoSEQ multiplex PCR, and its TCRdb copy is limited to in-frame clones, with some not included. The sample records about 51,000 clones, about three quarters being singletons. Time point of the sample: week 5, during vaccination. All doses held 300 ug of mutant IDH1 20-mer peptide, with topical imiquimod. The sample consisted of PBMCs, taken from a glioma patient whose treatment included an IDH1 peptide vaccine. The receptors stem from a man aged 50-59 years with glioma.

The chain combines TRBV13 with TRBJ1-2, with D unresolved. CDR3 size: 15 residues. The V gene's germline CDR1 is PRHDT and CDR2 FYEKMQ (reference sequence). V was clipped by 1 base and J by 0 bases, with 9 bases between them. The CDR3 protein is CASSLAALANYGYTF. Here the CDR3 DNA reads TGTGCCAGCAGCTTAGCGGCCCTAGCTAACTATGGCTACACCTTC.

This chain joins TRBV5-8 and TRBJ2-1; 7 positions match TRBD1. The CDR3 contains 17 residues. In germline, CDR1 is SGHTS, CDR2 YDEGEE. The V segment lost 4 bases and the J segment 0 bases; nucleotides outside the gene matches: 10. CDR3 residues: CASSLGTAYSSYNEQFF. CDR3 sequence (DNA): TGTGCCAGCAGCCTAGGGACAGCATATAGCTCCTACAATGAGCAGTTCTTC.

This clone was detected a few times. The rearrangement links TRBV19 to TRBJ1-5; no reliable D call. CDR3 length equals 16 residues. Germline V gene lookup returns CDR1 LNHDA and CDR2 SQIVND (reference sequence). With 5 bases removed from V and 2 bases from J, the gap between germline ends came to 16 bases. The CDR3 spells CASSPHGEGGNQPQHF. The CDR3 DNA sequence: TGTGCCAGTAGTCCCCACGGGGAAGGAGGCAATCAGCCCCAGCATTTT.

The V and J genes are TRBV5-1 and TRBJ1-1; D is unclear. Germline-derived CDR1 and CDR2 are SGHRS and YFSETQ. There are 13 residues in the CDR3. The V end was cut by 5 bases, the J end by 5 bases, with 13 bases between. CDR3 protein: CASRLRTETEAFF. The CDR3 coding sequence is TGCGCCAGCAGGCTCAGGACGGAAACTGAAGCTTTCTTT. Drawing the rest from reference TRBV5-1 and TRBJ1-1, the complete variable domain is KAGVTQTPRYLIKTRGQQVTLSCSPISGHRSVSWYQQTPGQGLQFLFEYFSETQRNKGNFPGRFSGRQFSNSRSEMNVSTLELGDSALYLCASRLRTETEAFFGQGTRLTVV.

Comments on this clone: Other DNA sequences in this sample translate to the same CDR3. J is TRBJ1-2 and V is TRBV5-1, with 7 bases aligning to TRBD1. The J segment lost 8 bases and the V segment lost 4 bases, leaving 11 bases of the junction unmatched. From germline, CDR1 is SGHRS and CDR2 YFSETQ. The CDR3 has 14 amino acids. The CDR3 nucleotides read TGCGCCAGCAGCGCTCAGGGGGGAATAGACGGCTACACCTTC. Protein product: CASSAQGGIDGYTF.

The CDR3, as DNA: TGTGCCATCAGTGAGTCAGACCGGGACAGGCCTTACGAGCAGTACTTC. Its protein product is CAISESDRDRPYEQYF. This rearrangement joins TRBV10-3 to TRBJ2-7, with 8 bases matching TRBD1. This CDR3 has 16 amino acids. CDR1 is ENHRY and CDR2 is SYGVKD in the germline V gene. The V segment lost 0 bases and the J segment 4 bases; nucleotides outside the gene matches: 8.

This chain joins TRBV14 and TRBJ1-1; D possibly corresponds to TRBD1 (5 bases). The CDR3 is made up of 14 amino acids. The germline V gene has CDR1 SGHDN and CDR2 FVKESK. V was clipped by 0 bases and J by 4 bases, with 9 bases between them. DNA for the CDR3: TGTGCCAGCAGCCAAGACCCGGGGGGCACTGAAGCTTTCTTT. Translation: CASSQDPGGTEAFF.

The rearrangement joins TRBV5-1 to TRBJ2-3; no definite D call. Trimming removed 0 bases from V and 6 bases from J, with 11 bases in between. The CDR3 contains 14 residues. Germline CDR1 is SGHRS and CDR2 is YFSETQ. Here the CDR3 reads CASSLDSVLDTQYF. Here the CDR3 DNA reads TGCGCCAGCAGCTTGGATTCGGTACTTGATACGCAGTATTTT.

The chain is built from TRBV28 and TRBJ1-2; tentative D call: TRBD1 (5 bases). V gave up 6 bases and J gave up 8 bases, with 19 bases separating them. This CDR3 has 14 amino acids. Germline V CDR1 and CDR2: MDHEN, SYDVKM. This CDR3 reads CASSDWDGSGGYTF. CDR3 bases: TGTGCCAGCAGCGATTGGGACGGGTCGGGAGGCTACACCTTC.

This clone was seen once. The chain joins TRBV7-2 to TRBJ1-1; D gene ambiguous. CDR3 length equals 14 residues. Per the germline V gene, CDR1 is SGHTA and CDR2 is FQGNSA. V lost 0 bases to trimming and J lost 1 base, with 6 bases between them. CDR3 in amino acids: CASSLAAGNTEAFF. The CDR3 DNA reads TGTGCCAGCAGCTTAGCTGCGGGGAACACTGAAGCTTTCTTT.

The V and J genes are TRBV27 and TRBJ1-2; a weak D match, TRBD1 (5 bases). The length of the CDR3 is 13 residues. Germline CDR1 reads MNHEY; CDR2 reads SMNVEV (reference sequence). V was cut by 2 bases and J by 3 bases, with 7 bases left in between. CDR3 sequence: CASSLTRDYGYTF. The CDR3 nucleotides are TGTGCCAGCAGTTTAACCAGGGACTATGGCTACACCTTC.

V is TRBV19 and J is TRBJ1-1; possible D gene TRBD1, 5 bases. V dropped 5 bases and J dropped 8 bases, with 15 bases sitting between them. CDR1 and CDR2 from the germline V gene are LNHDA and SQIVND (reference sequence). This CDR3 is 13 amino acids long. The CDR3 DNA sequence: TGTGCCAGTAGTCTCGGGACGGAGCTAGAAGCTTTCTTT. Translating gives CASSLGTELEAFF.

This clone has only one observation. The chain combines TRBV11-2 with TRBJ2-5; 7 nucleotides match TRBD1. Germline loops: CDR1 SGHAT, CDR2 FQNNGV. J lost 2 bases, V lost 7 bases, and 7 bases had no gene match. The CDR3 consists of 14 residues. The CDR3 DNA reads TGTGCCAGCATACCCGACAGGGTTCAAGAGACCCAGTACTTC. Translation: CASIPDRVQETQYF.

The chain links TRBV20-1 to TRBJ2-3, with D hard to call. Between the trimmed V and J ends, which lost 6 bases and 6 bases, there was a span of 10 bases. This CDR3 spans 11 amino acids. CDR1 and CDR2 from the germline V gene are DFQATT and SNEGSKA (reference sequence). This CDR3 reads CSARPRDTQYF. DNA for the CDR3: TGCAGTGCACGCCCCAGGGATACGCAGTATTTT.

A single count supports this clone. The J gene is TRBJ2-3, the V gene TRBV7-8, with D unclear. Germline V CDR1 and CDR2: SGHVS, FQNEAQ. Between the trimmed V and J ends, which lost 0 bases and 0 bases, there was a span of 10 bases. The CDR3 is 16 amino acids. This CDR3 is CASSLAGKISTDTQYF. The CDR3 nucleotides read TGTGCCAGCAGCTTAGCCGGCAAGATTAGCACAGATACGCAGTATTTT.

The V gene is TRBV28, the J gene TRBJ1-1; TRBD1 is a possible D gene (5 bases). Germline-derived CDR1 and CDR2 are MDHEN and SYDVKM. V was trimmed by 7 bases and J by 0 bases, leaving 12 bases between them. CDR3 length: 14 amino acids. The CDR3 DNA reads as TGTGCCAGCACATCTGGGGGGATGAACACTGAAGCTTTCTTT. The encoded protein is CASTSGGMNTEAFF.

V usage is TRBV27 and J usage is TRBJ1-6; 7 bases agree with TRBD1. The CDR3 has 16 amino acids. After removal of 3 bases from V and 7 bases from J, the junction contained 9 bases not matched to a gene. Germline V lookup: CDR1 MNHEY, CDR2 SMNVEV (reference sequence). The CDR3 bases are TGTGCCAGCAGTTTCGACACAGGGGCTCTAAATTCACCCCTCCACTTT. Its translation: CASSFDTGALNSPLHF.

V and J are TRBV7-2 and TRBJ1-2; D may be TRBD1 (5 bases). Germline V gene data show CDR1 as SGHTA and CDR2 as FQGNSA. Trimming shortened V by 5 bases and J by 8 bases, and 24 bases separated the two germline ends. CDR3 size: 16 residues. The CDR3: CASSPYGAGGGQGYTF. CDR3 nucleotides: TGTGCCAGCAGCCCCTATGGTGCCGGGGGAGGGCAAGGCTACACCTTC.

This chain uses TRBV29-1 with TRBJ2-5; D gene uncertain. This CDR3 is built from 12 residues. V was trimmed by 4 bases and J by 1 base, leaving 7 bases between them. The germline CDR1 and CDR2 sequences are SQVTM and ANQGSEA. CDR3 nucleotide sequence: TGCAGCGTTGTGGTATTCCAAGAGACCCAGTACTTC. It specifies CSVVVFQETQYF. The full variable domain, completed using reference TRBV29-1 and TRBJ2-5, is SAVISQKPSRDICQRGTSLTIQCQVDSQVTMMFWYRQQPGQSLTLIATANQGSEATYESGFVIDKFPISRPNLTFSTLTVSNMSPEDSSIYLCSVVVFQETQYFGPGTRLLVL.

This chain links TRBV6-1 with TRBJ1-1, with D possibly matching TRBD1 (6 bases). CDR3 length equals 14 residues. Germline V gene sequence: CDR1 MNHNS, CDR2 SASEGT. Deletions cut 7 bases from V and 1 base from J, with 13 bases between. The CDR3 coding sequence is TGTGCCAGCATGGAGGACAGTACGAACACTGAAGCTTTCTTT. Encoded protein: CASMEDSTNTEAFF.

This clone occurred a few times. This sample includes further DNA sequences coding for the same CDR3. The CDR3 loop reads CAWSVHSNTEAFF. In DNA form, the CDR3 reads TGTGCCTGGAGCGTACACTCGAACACTGAAGCTTTCTTT. V usage is TRBV30 and J usage is TRBJ1-1, with D hard to call. With 3 bases removed from V and 1 base from J, the gap between germline ends came to 9 bases. CDR1 is GTSNPN and CDR2 is SVGIG in the germline V gene (reference sequence). This CDR3 has 13 residues.

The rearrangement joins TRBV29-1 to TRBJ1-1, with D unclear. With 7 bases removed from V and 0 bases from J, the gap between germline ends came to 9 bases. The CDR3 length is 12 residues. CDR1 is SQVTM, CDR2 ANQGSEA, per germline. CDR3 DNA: TGCAGCGCGCAGGTCCTGAACACTGAAGCTTTCTTT. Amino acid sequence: CSAQVLNTEAFF.

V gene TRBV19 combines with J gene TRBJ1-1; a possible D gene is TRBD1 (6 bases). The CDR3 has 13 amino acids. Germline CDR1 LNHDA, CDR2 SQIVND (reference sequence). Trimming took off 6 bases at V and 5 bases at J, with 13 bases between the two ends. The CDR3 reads CASSQQGSTEAFF. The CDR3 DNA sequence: TGTGCCAGTAGCCAACAGGGATCTACTGAAGCTTTCTTT.

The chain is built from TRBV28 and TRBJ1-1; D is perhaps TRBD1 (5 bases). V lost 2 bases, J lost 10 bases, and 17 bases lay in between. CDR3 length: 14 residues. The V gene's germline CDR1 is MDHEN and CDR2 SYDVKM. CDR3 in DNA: TGTGCCAGCAGTTTAAGTACCATCATGGGGGGAGCTTTCTTT. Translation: CASSLSTIMGGAFF. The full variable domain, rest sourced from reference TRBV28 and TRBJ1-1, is DVKVTQSSRYLVKRTGEKVFLECVQDMDHENMFWYRQDPGLGLRLIYFSYDVKMKEKGDIPEGYSVSREKKERFSLILESASTNQTSMYLCASSLSTIMGGAFFGQGTRLTVV.

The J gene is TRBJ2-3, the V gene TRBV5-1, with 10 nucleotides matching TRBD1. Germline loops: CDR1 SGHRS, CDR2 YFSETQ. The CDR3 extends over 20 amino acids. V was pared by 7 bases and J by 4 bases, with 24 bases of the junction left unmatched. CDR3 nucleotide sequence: TGCGCCAGCCAAAGGGTTGCGACGGATCCGGGACAGGGGAACCCAGATACGCAGTATTTT. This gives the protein CASQRVATDPGQGNPDTQYF.

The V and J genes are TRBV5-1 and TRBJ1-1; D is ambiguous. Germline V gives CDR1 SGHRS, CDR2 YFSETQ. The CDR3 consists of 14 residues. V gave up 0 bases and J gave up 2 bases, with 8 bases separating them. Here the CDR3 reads CASSLEGGNTEAFF. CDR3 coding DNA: TGCGCCAGCAGCTTGGAGGGCGGTAACACTGAAGCTTTCTTT.

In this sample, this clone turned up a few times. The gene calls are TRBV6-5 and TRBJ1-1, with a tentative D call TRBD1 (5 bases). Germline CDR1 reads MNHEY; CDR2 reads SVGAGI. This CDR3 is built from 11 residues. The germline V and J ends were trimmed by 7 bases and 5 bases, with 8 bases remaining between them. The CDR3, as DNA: TGTGCCAGCACTGGGGGGACTGAAGCTTTCTTT. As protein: CASTGGTEAFF.

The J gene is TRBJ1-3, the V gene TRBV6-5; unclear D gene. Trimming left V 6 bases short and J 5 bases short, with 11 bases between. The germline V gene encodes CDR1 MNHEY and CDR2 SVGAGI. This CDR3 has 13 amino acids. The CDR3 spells CASREDGRNTIYF. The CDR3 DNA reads TGTGCCAGCAGAGAGGATGGGAGAAACACCATATATTTT.

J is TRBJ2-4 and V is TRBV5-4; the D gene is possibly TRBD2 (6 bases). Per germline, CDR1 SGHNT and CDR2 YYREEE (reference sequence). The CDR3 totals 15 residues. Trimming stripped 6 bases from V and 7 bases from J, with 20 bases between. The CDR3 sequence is CASTPGGSPSNIQYF. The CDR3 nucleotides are TGTGCCAGCACCCCCGGGGGTTCTCCCTCCAACATTCAGTACTTC.